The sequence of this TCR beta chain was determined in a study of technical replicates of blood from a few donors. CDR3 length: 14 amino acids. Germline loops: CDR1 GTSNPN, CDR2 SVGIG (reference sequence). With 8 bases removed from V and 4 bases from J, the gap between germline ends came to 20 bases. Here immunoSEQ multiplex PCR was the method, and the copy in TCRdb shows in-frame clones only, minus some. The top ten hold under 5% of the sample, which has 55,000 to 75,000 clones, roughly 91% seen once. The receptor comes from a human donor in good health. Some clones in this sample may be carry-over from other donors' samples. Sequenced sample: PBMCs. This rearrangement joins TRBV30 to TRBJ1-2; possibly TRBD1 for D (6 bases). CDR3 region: CAGEDMDRAYGYTF. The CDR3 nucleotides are TGTGCCGGAGAAGATATGGACAGAGCCTATGGCTACACCTTC.